One and the same sample provided the 5 T cell receptor beta chains below, sequenced in a study of T cell responses to AZD1222 COVID-19 vaccine. Method: immunoSEQ multiplex PCR; TCRdb's copy keeps in-frame clones and lacks some. The table shows 150,000 to 200,000 clones, with around nine tenths occurring only once. The starting material was peripheral blood, obtained on day 0 of AZD1222 vaccination. The receptors here all came from an adult in good health.

The gene calls are TRBV19 and TRBJ1-6; 10 nucleotides align to TRBD1. This CDR3 is 16 amino acids long. J lost 4 bases, V lost 4 bases, and 4 bases had no gene match. The germline CDR1 and CDR2 sequences are LNHDA and SQIVND (reference sequence). CDR3 sequence reads: CASSSPGQGYNSPLHF. The CDR3 DNA is TGTGCCAGTAGTAGTCCGGGACAGGGGTATAATTCACCCCTCCACTTT.

With regard to this clone: Different DNA sequences within this sample yield the same CDR3. The CDR3 loop reads CASSVDRGGETQYF. The CDR3, as DNA: TGTGCCAGCAGCGTAGATAGGGGAGGGGAGACCCAGTACTTC. The rearrangement uses TRBV9 and TRBJ2-5; 7 bases align to TRBD2. CDR1 SGDLS and CDR2 YYNGEE come from the germline V gene. J lost 5 bases, V lost 0 bases, and 4 bases had no gene match. This CDR3 has 14 amino acids. The full variable domain, its missing parts supplied by reference TRBV9 and TRBJ2-5, is DSGVTQTPKHLITATGQRVTLRCSPRSGDLSVYWYQQSLDQGLQFLIQYYNGEERAKGNILERFSAQQFPDLHSELNLSSLELGDSALYFCASSVDRGGETQYFGPGTRLLVL.

V and J are TRBV28 and TRBJ2-3, with 8 bases matching TRBD2. The CDR3 runs 16 residues. CDR1 and CDR2 (germline): MDHEN, SYDVKM. Losses at the gene ends were 11 bases for V and 2 bases for J; bases not matched to a gene: 15. The CDR3 is CAARGELAVYTDTQYF. In DNA form, the CDR3 reads TGTGCCGCCCGAGGAGAACTAGCGGTTTACACAGATACGCAGTATTTT. Full variable domain (missing parts from reference TRBV28 and TRBJ2-3): DVKVTQSSRYLVKRTGEKVFLECVQDMDHENMFWYRQDPGLGLRLIYFSYDVKMKEKGDIPEGYSVSREKKERFSLILESASTNQTSMYLCAARGELAVYTDTQYFGPGTRLTVL.

The chain combines TRBV7-3 with TRBJ2-1; 11 nucleotides align to TRBD2. Per the germline V gene, CDR1 is SGHTA and CDR2 is FQGTGA. CDR3 size: 17 residues. Trimming at V came to 4 bases and at J to 2 bases, leaving 7 bases not matched to a gene. This CDR3 reads CASSSSIAGGAYNEQFF. The CDR3 nucleotides are TGTGCCAGCAGCTCCTCAATAGCGGGAGGGGCCTACAATGAGCAGTTCTTC.

V and J are TRBV28 and TRBJ2-6; the D is unclear. The germline V and J ends were trimmed by 2 bases and 4 bases, with 9 bases remaining between them. CDR3 length equals 15 residues. Germline values: CDR1 MDHEN, CDR2 SYDVKM. The CDR3 loop is CASSLGVRGANVLTF. Here the CDR3 DNA reads TGTGCCAGCAGTTTAGGGGTTAGGGGGGCCAACGTCCTGACTTTC. Looking up the rest from reference TRBV28 and TRBJ2-6 gives the full variable domain: DVKVTQSSRYLVKRTGEKVFLECVQDMDHENMFWYRQDPGLGLRLIYFSYDVKMKEKGDIPEGYSVSREKKERFSLILESASTNQTSMYLCASSLGVRGANVLTFGAGSRLTVL.